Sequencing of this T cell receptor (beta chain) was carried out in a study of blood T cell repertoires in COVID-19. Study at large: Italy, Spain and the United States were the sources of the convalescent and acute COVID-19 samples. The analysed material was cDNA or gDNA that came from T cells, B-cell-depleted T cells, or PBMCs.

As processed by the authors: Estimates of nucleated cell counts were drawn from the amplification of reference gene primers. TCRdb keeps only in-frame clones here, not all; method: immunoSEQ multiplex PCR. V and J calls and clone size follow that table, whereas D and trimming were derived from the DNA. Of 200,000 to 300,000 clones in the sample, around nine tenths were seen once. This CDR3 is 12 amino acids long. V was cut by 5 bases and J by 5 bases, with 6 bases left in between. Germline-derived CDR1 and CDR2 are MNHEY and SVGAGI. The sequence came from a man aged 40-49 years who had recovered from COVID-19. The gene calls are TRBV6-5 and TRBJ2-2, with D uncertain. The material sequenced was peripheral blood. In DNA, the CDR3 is TGTGCCAGCAGTCCCCGGACCGGGGAGCTGTTTTTT. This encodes CASSPRTGELFF.